This T cell receptor beta chain derives from a study of blood T cell repertoires in COVID-19. For the study at large: Donors in the United States, Italy and Spain gave samples during acute or convalescent COVID-19. T cells, B-cell-depleted T cells, or PBMCs provided the cDNA or gDNA that served as material.

Authors' processing steps: It was from reference gene primer amplification that nucleated cell counts were estimated. TCRdb's copy holds only in-frame clones and misses some; the assay was immunoSEQ multiplex PCR. V, J and clone size were drawn from that table, and D and trimming were deduced from the DNA. Counted here are under 200,000 clones, more than 70% occurring once; the ten biggest clones make up under 2%. Material for sequencing was peripheral blood. The TCR sequence derives from a man in his late teens or twenties with active or convalescent COVID-19.

The DNA for the CDR3 is TGTGCCAGCTCACCACTCGGCTACGAGCAGTACTTC. This codes for CASSPLGYEQYF. The V gene is TRBV18, the J gene TRBJ2-7; D is uncertain. The CDR3 loop spans 12 amino acids. Germline V gives CDR1 KGHSH, CDR2 LQKENI. With 1 base removed from V and 3 bases from J, the gap between germline ends came to 4 bases.